This T cell receptor beta chain stems from a study of regulatory T cells in long-lasting Graves disease. Construction of TCR beta libraries relied on iRepertoire HTBI primers and on Arm-PCR targeting CDR3 regions. From the multiplex PCR reads, TCRdb called clonotypes with MiXCR, one entry per CDR3 protein. The profile shows about 340,000 distinct CDR3 sequences, around a fifth of them singletons. The sample holds many counts of this clonotype. Its antigen is currently unknown. General study points: Among samples with persistent disease, TRBV28, TRBJ1-2 and TRBJ2-5 were favored.

Indicated time point: persistent/refractory GD, antithyroid drugs over 5 years with positive TRAb. Extracted PBMC RNA gave rise to the TCR library. Patient provenance is recorded as an endocrinology department in Xi'an, China. Germline CDR1 reads MNHEY; CDR2 reads SVGAGI. V was clipped by 2 bases and J by 7 bases; unmatched bases: 12. CDR3 size: 18 residues. The V gene is TRBV6-5, the J gene TRBJ2-2, with 11 bases fitting TRBD2. Material: peripheral blood mononuclear cells (PBMCs), obtained when the disease was refractory, from a patient treated with antithyroid drugs. The sequence was collected from a female donor with Graves disease. This CDR3 is CASSYGLAGARSGGELFF. For the CDR3, the DNA is TGTGCCAGCAGTTACGGACTAGCGGGTGCAAGGAGTGGCGGGGAGCTGTTTTTT.